Sequencing of this T cell receptor (beta chain) was carried out in a study of radiation and T cells in renal cell carcinoma. Findings and limits, study-wide: Without pretreatment biopsies, baseline tumor clonotype presence was undetermined. Top tumor clonotypes rose in blood 2 weeks post-radiation, then contracted.

Sequencing was performed with immunoSEQ multiplex PCR; in TCRdb, only in-frame clones are kept and a portion is missing. The sample has about 150,000 clones, approximately 90% seen once; the top ten hold 12%. Trimming stripped 5 bases from V and 1 base from J, with 13 bases between. CDR3 length equals 15 residues. Germline V lookup: CDR1 MGHRA, CDR2 YSYEKL. Time point specified: baseline pretreatment blood. The treatment denotes: 15 Gy SBRT to primary tumor, nephrectomy 4 weeks later. A remark on this clone: What it binds is not known.

The sequence came from a woman aged 45-59 years with renal cell carcinoma. The V gene is TRBV4-1, the J gene TRBJ2-3, with D possibly matching TRBD2 (5 bases). The sequenced sample was blood, obtained from a patient whose treatment included radiotherapy and nephrectomy. CDR3: CASSILGVRTDTQYF. The CDR3 DNA reads as TGCGCCAGCAGCATCCTCGGGGTTCGCACAGATACGCAGTATTTT.